The next 3 T cell receptor beta chains were all read from a single sample in a study of cytomegalovirus exposure and HLA in healthy donors. PCR was performed using 60 Vbeta and 13 Jbeta primers. This table comes from immunoSEQ multiplex PCR, and its TCRdb copy is limited to in-frame clones, with some not included. Here the sample spans about 260,000 clones, 65% to 85% being singletons. The sequenced material came from PBMCs. The source of these receptors is a female donor in good health and CMV-seronegative.

This clone came up a few times. This chain joins TRBV10-2 and TRBJ2-7, with 7 positions matching TRBD1. Germline loops: CDR1 WSHSY, CDR2 SAAADI. This CDR3 has 16 residues. V shed 2 bases and J 3 bases; nucleotides not matched to a gene: 10. The CDR3 DNA reads as TGCGCCAGCAGTGAGGCCCGACAGGGTCGTTTCTACGAGCAGTACTTC. Its translation is CASSEARQGRFYEQYF.

The chain is built from TRBV5-1 and TRBJ2-1, with 9 bases that match TRBD2. CDR3 length: 16 residues. Germline values: CDR1 SGHRS, CDR2 YFSETQ. Trimming cost V 0 bases and J 7 bases; bases outside gene matches: 8. CDR3 coding DNA: TGCGCCAGCAGCTTGGCGGCGGGAGGGGCTATTAATGAGCAGTTCTTC. Protein sequence: CASSLAAGGAINEQFF.

The chain carries TRBV28 and TRBJ2-7; TRBD1 agrees at 7 bases. The CDR3 contains 13 residues. Per germline, CDR1 MDHEN and CDR2 SYDVKM. V was pared by 5 bases and J by 2 bases, with 3 bases of the junction left unmatched. The CDR3 sequence is CASSRDRAYEQYF. The CDR3 DNA sequence: TGTGCCAGCAGTAGGGACAGAGCCTACGAGCAGTACTTC.